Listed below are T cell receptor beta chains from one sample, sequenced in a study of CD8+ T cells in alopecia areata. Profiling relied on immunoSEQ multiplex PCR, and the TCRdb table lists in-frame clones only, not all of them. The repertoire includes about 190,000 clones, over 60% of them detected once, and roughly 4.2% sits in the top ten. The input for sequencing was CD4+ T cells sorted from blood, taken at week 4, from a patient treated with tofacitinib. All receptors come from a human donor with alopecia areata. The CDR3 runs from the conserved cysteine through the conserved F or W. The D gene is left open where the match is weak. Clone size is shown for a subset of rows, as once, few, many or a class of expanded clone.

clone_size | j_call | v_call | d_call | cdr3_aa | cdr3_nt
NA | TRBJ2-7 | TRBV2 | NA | CASSEGPYEQYF | TGTGCCAGCAGTGAGGGGCCCTACGAGCAGTACTTC
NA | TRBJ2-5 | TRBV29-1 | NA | CSADTQYF | TGCAGCGCCGATACCCAGTACTTC
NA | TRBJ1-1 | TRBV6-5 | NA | CASSSLGRGAFF | TGTGCCAGCAGCTCCCTGGGCAGGGGCGCTTTCTTT
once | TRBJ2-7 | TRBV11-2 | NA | CASSFGGQTTYEQYF | TGTGCCAGCAGCTTCGGTGGCCAAACCACCTACGAGCAGTACTTC
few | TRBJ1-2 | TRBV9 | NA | CASSVQHGYTF | TGTGCCAGCAGCGTACAGCATGGCTACACCTTC
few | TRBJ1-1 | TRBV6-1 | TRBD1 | CASSTQGARDTEAFF | TGTGCCAGCAGCACTCAGGGGGCGAGGGACACTGAAGCTTTCTTT
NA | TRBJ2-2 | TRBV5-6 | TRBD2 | CASSAGLNFLFF | TGTGCCAGCAGCGCGGGACTAAATTTTCTGTTTTTT
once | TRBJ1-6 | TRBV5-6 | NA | CASSARGLNSPLHF | TGTGCCAGCAGCGCCAGGGGACTCAATTCACCCCTCCACTTT
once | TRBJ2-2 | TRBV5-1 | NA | CASSLGSNTGELFF | TGCGCCAGCAGCTTAGGGTCGAACACCGGGGAGCTGTTTTTT
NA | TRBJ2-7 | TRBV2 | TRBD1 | CASRTGGRYEQYF | TGTGCCAGCCGGACAGGGGGCCGGTACGAGCAGTACTTC
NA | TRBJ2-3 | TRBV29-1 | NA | CSVGRQGADTQYF | TGCAGCGTTGGTCGGCAGGGCGCAGATACGCAGTATTTT
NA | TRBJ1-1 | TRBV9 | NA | CASGREGRTEAFF | TGTGCCAGCGGACGCGAGGGGCGGACTGAAGCTTTCTTT
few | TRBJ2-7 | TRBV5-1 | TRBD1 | CASRQGDDYEQYF | TGCGCCAGCAGACAGGGGGATGACTACGAGCAGTACTTC
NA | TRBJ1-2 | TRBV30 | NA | CAWEPGLHRNGYTF | TGTGCCTGGGAGCCGGGACTCCACCGGAATGGCTACACCTTC
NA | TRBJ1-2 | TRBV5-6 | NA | CASSLRTGNGYTF | TGTGCCAGCAGCTTGCGGACGGGGAATGGCTACACCTTC
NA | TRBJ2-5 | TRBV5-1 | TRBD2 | CASSLGASGPQETQYF | TGCGCCAGCAGCTTGGGGGCTAGCGGGCCCCAAGAGACCCAGTACTTC
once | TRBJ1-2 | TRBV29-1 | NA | CSATDRQANYGYTF | TGCAGCGCCACGGACCGACAGGCTAACTATGGCTACACCTTC
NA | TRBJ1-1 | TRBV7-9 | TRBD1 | CASSLTPGQGEAFF | TGTGCCAGCAGCCTTACTCCGGGACAGGGTGAAGCTTTCTTT
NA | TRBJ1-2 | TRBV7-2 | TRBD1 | CASSFGQGNYGYTF | TGTGCCAGCAGCTTCGGACAGGGGAACTATGGCTACACCTTC
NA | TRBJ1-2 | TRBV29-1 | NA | CSVGGASYTF | TGCAGCGTTGGAGGTGCTAGCTACACCTTC
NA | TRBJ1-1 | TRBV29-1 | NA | CSVDTNTEAFF | TGCAGCGTTGATACGAACACTGAAGCTTTCTTT
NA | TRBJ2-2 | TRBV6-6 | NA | CASSYGLNTGELFF | TGTGCCAGCAGTTACGGTTTGAACACCGGGGAGCTGTTTTTT
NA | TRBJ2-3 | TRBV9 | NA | CASSVGGTIDTQYF | TGTGCCAGCAGCGTAGGGGGGACGATAGATACGCAGTATTTT
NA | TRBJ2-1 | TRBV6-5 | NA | CASTRDLQGNEQFF | TGTGCCAGCACCCGCGATCTACAGGGAAATGAGCAGTTCTTC
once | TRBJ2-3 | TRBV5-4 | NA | CASSLGPLSTDTQYF | TGTGCCAGCAGCTTGGGACCATTAAGCACAGATACGCAGTATTTT
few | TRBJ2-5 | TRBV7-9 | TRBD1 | CASSYGQGLQETQYF | TGTGCCAGCAGCTATGGACAGGGCCTACAAGAGACCCAGTACTTC
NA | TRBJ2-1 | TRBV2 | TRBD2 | CASSGLAIHNEQFF | TGTGCCAGCAGTGGACTAGCGATACACAATGAGCAGTTCTTC
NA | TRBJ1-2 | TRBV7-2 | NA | CASSLGRGSGYTF | TGTGCCAGCAGCTTAGGTCGGGGGTCTGGCTACACCTTC
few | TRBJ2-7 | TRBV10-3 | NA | CAIREDKIPYEQYF | TGTGCCATCAGGGAGGACAAGATCCCCTACGAGCAGTACTTC
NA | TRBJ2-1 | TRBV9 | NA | CASSVGTGIEQFF | TGTGCCAGCAGCGTAGGCACAGGCATTGAGCAGTTCTTC
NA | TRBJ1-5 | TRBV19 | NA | CASSIRSAGNQPQHF | TGTGCCAGTAGTATAAGGTCCGCAGGCAATCAGCCCCAGCATTTT